The 32 T cell receptor beta chains below come from one sample, sequenced in a study of cytomegalovirus exposure and HLA in healthy donors. The protocol was immunoSEQ multiplex PCR, while the TCRdb copy is restricted to in-frame clones and leaves out a portion. The table shows about 150,000 clones, with 89% occurring only once. The sample was PBMCs. The receptors originated from a woman aged 18-30 years in good health and CMV-seropositive.

V usage is TRBV9 and J usage is TRBJ2-1; the match to TRBD2 covers 14 bases. This CDR3 contains 21 residues. With 3 bases clipped from V and 0 bases from J, the junction kept 14 bases outside the gene matches. Germline values: CDR1 SGDLS, CDR2 YYNGEE. CDR3 region: CASSARRDGTSGGPSYNEQFF. Written as DNA, the CDR3 is TGTGCCAGCAGCGCGCGCCGAGACGGGACTAGCGGGGGACCCTCCTACAATGAGCAGTTCTTC.

This clone has only one observation. The V gene is TRBV6-5, the J gene TRBJ2-2, with 11 bases lining up with TRBD1. The CDR3 length is 15 residues. The V gene's germline CDR1 is MNHEY and CDR2 SVGAGI. The V and J ends lost 6 bases and 6 bases, in that order; junction bases with no gene match: 6. CDR3 residues: CASSGQGAWAGELFF. The CDR3 nucleotides are TGTGCCAGCAGCGGACAGGGGGCCTGGGCCGGGGAGCTGTTTTTT.

The chain recombines TRBV27 with TRBJ2-2; 14 bases fit TRBD2. Per the germline V gene, CDR1 is MNHEY and CDR2 is SMNVEV (reference sequence). This CDR3 spans 18 amino acids. The J segment lost 6 bases and the V segment lost 6 bases, leaving 12 bases of the junction unmatched. The CDR3 DNA reads TGTGCCAGCAGCCGTCCCGGGACTAGCGGGGGTAGGGCCGGGGAGCTGTTTTTT. Translating it yields CASSRPGTSGGRAGELFF.

This chain uses TRBV28 with TRBJ2-7; TRBD2 matches 7 bases. This CDR3 spans 16 amino acids. CDR1 is MDHEN, CDR2 SYDVKM, per germline. With 3 bases clipped from V and 2 bases from J, the junction kept 10 bases outside the gene matches. CDR3 DNA sequence: TGTGCCAGCAGTTTGGGTCGGTGGGGGGGGACCTACGAGCAGTACTTC. Translation gives CASSLGRWGGTYEQYF.

The genes are TRBV7-9 and TRBJ2-2, with D possibly matching TRBD1 (5 bases). The CDR3 length is 16 residues. Deletions cut 5 bases from V and 2 bases from J, with 15 bases between. Looked up from germline, CDR1 is SEHNR and CDR2 is FQNEAQ (reference sequence). CDR3: CASSRTSTGNTGELFF. In DNA form, the CDR3 reads TGTGCCAGCAGCCGAACCTCAACAGGAAACACCGGGGAGCTGTTTTTT.

The genes are TRBV12-5 and TRBJ1-5; tentatively, D is TRBD1 (6 bases). Trimming left V 0 bases short and J 2 bases short, with 14 bases between. The CDR3 totals 17 residues. Germline CDR1 LGHNT, CDR2 FRNRAP. The CDR3 bases are TGTGCTAGTGGTTTGGTACTAGGCTCAGGGGGCAATCAGCCCCAGCATTTT. Protein: CASGLVLGSGGNQPQHF.

The chain combines TRBV9 with TRBJ2-3; the D is unclear. The CDR3 covers 15 residues. The V and J ends lost 1 base and 1 base respectively, with 10 bases between them. Germline-derived CDR1 and CDR2 are SGDLS and YYNGEE. CDR3 protein: CASSVLDVGTDTQYF. The CDR3 DNA sequence: TGTGCCAGCAGCGTATTAGATGTTGGCACAGATACGCAGTATTTT.

The V and J genes are TRBV10-3 and TRBJ1-5; 9 positions match TRBD1. V lost 11 bases, J lost 2 bases, and 10 bases stayed unmatched. This CDR3 region has 15 residues. Germline V lookup: CDR1 ENHRY, CDR2 SYGVKD. The CDR3 sequence is CASRDREGGNQPQHF. CDR3 DNA: TGTGCCTCGAGGGACAGGGAAGGTGGCAATCAGCCCCAGCATTTT.

This chain connects TRBV15 to TRBJ2-5, with 7 bases aligning to TRBD2. The CDR3 has 16 residues. Germline loops: CDR1 LNHNV, CDR2 YYDKDF (reference sequence). Germline trimming cut 3 bases from V and 5 bases from J; bases unmatched to any gene: 12. As DNA, the CDR3 is TGTGCCACCAGCAGGGCCAGACTAGCACGGGAGGAGACCCAGTACTTC. Translating gives CATSRARLAREETQYF.

The chain is built from TRBV11-2 and TRBJ2-7; 7 nucleotides agree with TRBD1. The V gene end was trimmed by 6 bases and the J gene end by 5 bases; junction bases not matched to a gene: 4. Germline V gene data show CDR1 as SGHAT and CDR2 as FQNNGV. The CDR3 has 12 residues. In DNA form, the CDR3 reads TGTGCCAGCAGTCCCGACAGGGACGAGCAGTACTTC. This translates into CASSPDRDEQYF.

In this sample, this clone turned up many times. The chain uses TRBV9 and TRBJ2-4; a possible D gene is TRBD2 (6 bases). In germline, CDR1 is SGDLS, CDR2 YYNGEE. Between the trimmed V and J ends, which lost 0 bases and 7 bases, there was a span of 11 bases. The CDR3 runs 14 residues. The CDR3 protein is CASSVAGEDNIQYF. In DNA form, the CDR3 reads TGTGCCAGCAGCGTAGCCGGGGAGGATAACATTCAGTACTTC. The whole variable domain, filled in from reference TRBV9 and TRBJ2-4, reads DSGVTQTPKHLITATGQRVTLRCSPRSGDLSVYWYQQSLDQGLQFLIQYYNGEERAKGNILERFSAQQFPDLHSELNLSSLELGDSALYFCASSVAGEDNIQYFGAGTRLSVL.

This sequence joins TRBV27 and TRBJ2-4, with 10 bases aligning to TRBD2. The V and J ends lost 1 base and 7 bases, in that order; junction bases with no gene match: 10. Germline V gene sequence: CDR1 MNHEY, CDR2 SMNVEV (reference sequence). The CDR3 is 17 residues long. CDR3 coding DNA: TGTGCCAGCAGTTTATTCGGGCCAGCGGGGGGGACGAACATTCAGTACTTC. Translation: CASSLFGPAGGTNIQYF.

The chain recombines TRBV10-2 with TRBJ2-5; 15 bases align to TRBD2. Germline V gives CDR1 WSHSY, CDR2 SAAADI. CDR3 length equals 17 residues. J gave up 0 bases and V 9 bases, and 8 bases lay outside the gene matches. The CDR3 loop is CARSTGTSGGNQETQYF. The CDR3 DNA is TGCGCCAGATCTACCGGGACTAGCGGGGGGAACCAAGAGACCCAGTACTTC.

The genes are TRBV5-6 and TRBJ1-1; D uncertain. CDR1 and CDR2 from the germline V gene are SGHDT and YYEEEE. There are 14 residues in the CDR3. V was clipped by 0 bases and J by 3 bases, with 9 bases between them. Here the CDR3 reads CASSLETEYTEAFF. In DNA form, the CDR3 reads TGTGCCAGCAGCTTGGAAACAGAGTACACTGAAGCTTTCTTT.

The sample holds one count of this clone. This chain joins TRBV7-9 and TRBJ1-1; TRBD1 is a possible D gene (6 bases). CDR3 size: 15 residues. Germline V lookup: CDR1 SEHNR, CDR2 FQNEAQ (reference sequence). V lost 4 bases to trimming and J lost 7 bases, with 19 bases between them. Written as DNA, the CDR3 is TGTGCCAGCAGCTCCCCCGGGGGGGGCTGGGGTGAAGCTTTCTTT. Encoded protein: CASSSPGGGWGEAFF.

The chain recombines TRBV27 with TRBJ2-4; TRBD1 is a possible D gene (6 bases). Germline-derived CDR1 and CDR2 are MNHEY and SMNVEV (reference sequence). CDR3 size: 17 residues. V lost 5 bases and J lost 0, with 17 bases in between. The CDR3 DNA follows: TGTGCCAGCAGTCTAGATGGGGGCTCCCTAGCCAAAAACATTCAGTACTTC. It is translated as CASSLDGGSLAKNIQYF.

V is TRBV27 and J is TRBJ1-2, with D perhaps TRBD1 (5 bases). The CDR3 sequence is 14 residues long. V was clipped by 2 bases and J by 4 bases, with 11 bases between them. The germline V gene has CDR1 MNHEY and CDR2 SMNVEV (reference sequence). The CDR3 protein is CASSLGQGFYGYTF. The DNA for the CDR3 is TGTGCCAGCAGTTTAGGGCAGGGATTCTATGGCTACACCTTC.

The chain combines TRBV7-9 with TRBJ1-2; D not resolved. The germline V gene encodes CDR1 SEHNR and CDR2 FQNEAQ (reference sequence). CDR3 length equals 13 residues. V was cut by 5 bases and J by 4 bases, with 11 bases left in between. CDR3 protein: CASSPDTFYGYTF. The DNA for the CDR3 is TGTGCCAGCAGCCCCGACACCTTCTATGGCTACACCTTC.

This rearrangement joins TRBV28 to TRBJ2-1; TRBD2 agrees at 9 bases. V lost 10 bases, J lost 5 bases, and 18 bases stayed unmatched. The CDR3 sequence is 17 residues long. Germline V CDR1 and CDR2: MDHEN, SYDVKM. CDR3 nucleotide sequence: TGTGCCACCTGTCCCGGCGTTGGGGCTAGCGGGGACAATGAGCAGTTCTTC. Its protein product is CATCPGVGASGDNEQFF.

The gene calls are TRBV7-6 and TRBJ2-7; TRBD2 agrees at 7 bases. After removal of 2 bases from V and 3 bases from J, the junction contained 7 bases not matched to a gene. Looked up from germline, CDR1 is SGHVS and CDR2 is FNYEAQ. The CDR3 totals 15 residues. The CDR3 sequence: CASSLRQGGNYEQYF. CDR3 nucleotides: TGTGCCAGCAGCTTAAGGCAGGGAGGGAACTACGAGCAGTACTTC.

This clone was seen only a few times. The chain is built from TRBV25-1 and TRBJ2-5; 7 nucleotides match TRBD2. CDR3 length: 15 residues. V dropped 3 bases and J dropped 6; count of bases not matched to a gene: 10. CDR1 is MGHDK and CDR2 is SYGVNS in the germline V gene. CDR3 nucleotide sequence: TGTGCCAGCAGTGATCCCCATGGGAGGGGTCAGACCCAGTACTTC. Translated, it gives CASSDPHGRGQTQYF.

This rearrangement joins TRBV4-1 to TRBJ1-4; no clear D. Germline V gene sequence: CDR1 MGHRA, CDR2 YSYEKL. The CDR3 loop spans 16 amino acids. V gave up 4 bases and J gave up 0 bases, with 12 bases separating them. This CDR3 reads CASSLWALATNEKLFF. The CDR3 DNA follows: TGCGCCAGCAGCCTTTGGGCCCTTGCAACTAATGAAAAACTGTTTTTT.

The chain carries TRBV4-1 and TRBJ1-2; possible D gene TRBD1, 5 bases. Germline CDR1 and CDR2: MGHRA and YSYEKL. Trimming stripped 0 bases from V and 6 bases from J, with 14 bases between. CDR3 length: 15 amino acids. CDR3 in DNA: TGCGCCAGCAGCCAAGACGGCGGAATAGGGGATGGCTACACCTTC. Its translation is CASSQDGGIGDGYTF.

The chain is built from TRBV6-5 and TRBJ2-2; D not certain. The V end lost 5 bases, the J end lost 5 bases, and 9 bases lay between the germline ends. Germline CDR1 reads MNHEY; CDR2 reads SVGAGI. The CDR3 sequence is 13 residues long. The CDR3 is CASSPSGTGELFF. The CDR3 DNA is TGTGCCAGCAGTCCCTCGGGTACCGGGGAGCTGTTTTTT.

In regard to this clone: At one end the junction does not follow the germline gene, possibly because of a read error. The rearrangement uses TRBV5-5 and TRBJ1-3; D is unclear. Germline V gives CDR1 SGHKS, CDR2 YYEKEE (reference sequence). The CDR3 length is 14 residues. The CDR3 DNA reads as TGTGCCAGCAGTTTGGTGTACTCTGGAAACACCATATATTTT. Translating gives CASSLVYSGNTIYF.

The rearrangement links TRBV7-9 to TRBJ2-3; TRBD2 agrees at 7 bases. The CDR3 contains 16 residues. Germline values: CDR1 SEHNR, CDR2 FQNEAQ (reference sequence). With 1 base clipped from V and 0 bases from J, the junction kept 4 bases outside the gene matches. The CDR3 reads CASSLVCGGSTDTQYF. The DNA for the CDR3 is TGTGCCAGCAGCTTAGTTTGCGGGGGAAGCACAGATACGCAGTATTTT.

The gene calls are TRBV4-2 and TRBJ2-7, with TRBD1 matching 12 bases. CDR1 is LGHNA and CDR2 is YNFKEQ in the germline V gene. This CDR3 region has 15 residues. Trimming took 1 base from V and 5 from J; bases not matched to a gene: 3. The CDR3 nucleotides are TGTGCCAGCAGCCAAGTGGGACAGGGGGCCAACGAGCAGTACTTC. Protein sequence: CASSQVGQGANEQYF.

The chain combines TRBV28 with TRBJ1-2; D may be TRBD1 (6 bases). The germline V gene encodes CDR1 MDHEN and CDR2 SYDVKM. Trimming left V 6 bases short and J 4 bases short, with 12 bases between. The CDR3 spans 13 residues. The DNA for the CDR3 is TGTGCCAGCAGGTACAGGGATATCTATGGCTACACCTTC. Translating gives CASRYRDIYGYTF.

This sequence joins TRBV25-1 and TRBJ1-5, with 8 bases lining up with TRBD1. The CDR3 has 18 amino acids. Trimming cost V 7 bases and J 6 bases; bases outside gene matches: 20. CDR1 is MGHDK, CDR2 SYGVNS, per germline. CDR3 in amino acids: CASKAFHPRGLPPQPQHF. CDR3 nucleotide sequence: TGTGCCAGCAAAGCTTTCCATCCCAGGGGGCTACCGCCTCAGCCCCAGCATTTT.

As concerns this clone: Additional DNA sequences in this sample encode the identical CDR3. Here the CDR3 DNA reads TGTGCCAGCAGCTTGGGGGGGACAGCGCAAGAGACCCAGTACTTC. Its protein is CASSLGGTAQETQYF. The rearrangement uses TRBV5-4 and TRBJ2-5; 7 positions agree with TRBD1. With 0 bases clipped from V and 2 bases from J, the junction kept 4 bases outside the gene matches. CDR1 SGHNT and CDR2 YYREEE come from the germline V gene (reference sequence). The CDR3 spans 15 residues. Combining the CDR3 with reference TRBV5-4 and TRBJ2-5 gives the whole variable domain ETGVTQSPTHLIKTRGQQVTLRCSSQSGHNTVSWYQQALGQGPQFIFQYYREEENGRGNFPPRFSGLQFPNYSSELNVNALELDDSALYLCASSLGGTAQETQYFGPGTRLLVL.

Here the CDR3 reads CASSWTGGKYEQFF. In nucleotides, the CDR3 is TGTGCCAGCAGCTGGACAGGGGGCAAGTATGAGCAGTTCTTC. The V gene is TRBV13, the J gene TRBJ2-1; 11 bases fit TRBD1. Germline V gives CDR1 PRHDT, CDR2 FYEKMQ (reference sequence). After removal of 4 bases from V and 8 bases from J, the junction contained 4 bases not matched to a gene. The CDR3 is 14 residues long. The full variable domain, its missing parts supplied by reference TRBV13 and TRBJ2-1, is AAGVIQSPRHLIKEKRETATLKCYPIPRHDTVYWYQQGPGQDPQFLISFYEKMQSDKGSIPDRFSAQQFSDYHSELNMSSLELGDSALYFCASSWTGGKYEQFFGPGTRLTVL.

The chain joins TRBV27 to TRBJ1-5, with D maybe TRBD1 (6 bases). V was pared by 0 bases and J by 2 bases, with 8 bases between. Germline CDR1 MNHEY, CDR2 SMNVEV (reference sequence). The CDR3 loop spans 15 amino acids. The CDR3, as DNA: TGTGCCAGCAGTTTATCTCCAGGGGGCAATCAGCCCCAGCATTTT. Amino acid sequence: CASSLSPGGNQPQHF.